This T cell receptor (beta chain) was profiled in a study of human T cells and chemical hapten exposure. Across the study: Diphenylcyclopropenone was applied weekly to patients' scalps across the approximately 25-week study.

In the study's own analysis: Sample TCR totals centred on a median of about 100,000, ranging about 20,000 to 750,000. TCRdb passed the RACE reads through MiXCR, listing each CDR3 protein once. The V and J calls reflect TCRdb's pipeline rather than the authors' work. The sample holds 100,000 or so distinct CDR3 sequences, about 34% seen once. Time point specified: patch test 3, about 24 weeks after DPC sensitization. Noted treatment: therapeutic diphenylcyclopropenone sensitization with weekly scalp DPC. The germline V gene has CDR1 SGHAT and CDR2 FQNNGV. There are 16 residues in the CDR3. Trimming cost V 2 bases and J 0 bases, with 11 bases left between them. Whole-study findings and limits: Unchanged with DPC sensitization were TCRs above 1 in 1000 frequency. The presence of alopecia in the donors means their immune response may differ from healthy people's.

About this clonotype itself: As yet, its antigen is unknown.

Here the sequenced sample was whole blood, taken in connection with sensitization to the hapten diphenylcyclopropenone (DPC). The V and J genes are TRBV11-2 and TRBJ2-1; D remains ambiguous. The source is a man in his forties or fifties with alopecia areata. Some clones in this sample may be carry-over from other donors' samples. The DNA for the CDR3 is TGTGCCAGCAGCTTAAATTGGACGAGCTCCTACAATGAGCAGTTCTTC. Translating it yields CASSLNWTSSYNEQFF.